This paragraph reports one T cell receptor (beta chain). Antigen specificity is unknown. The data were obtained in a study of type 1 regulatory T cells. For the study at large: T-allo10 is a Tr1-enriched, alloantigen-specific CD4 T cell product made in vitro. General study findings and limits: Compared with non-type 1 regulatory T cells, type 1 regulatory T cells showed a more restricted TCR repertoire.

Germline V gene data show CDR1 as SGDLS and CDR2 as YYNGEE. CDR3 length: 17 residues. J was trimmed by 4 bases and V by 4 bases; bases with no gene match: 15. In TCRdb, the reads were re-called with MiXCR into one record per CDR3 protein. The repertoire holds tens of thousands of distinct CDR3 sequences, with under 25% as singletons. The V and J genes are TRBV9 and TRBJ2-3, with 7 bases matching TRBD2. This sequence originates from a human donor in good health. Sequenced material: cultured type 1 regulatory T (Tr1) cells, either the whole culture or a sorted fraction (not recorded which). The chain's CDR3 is CASSPAARGGPPDTQYF. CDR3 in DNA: TGTGCCAGCAGCCCGGCAGCCCGGGGAGGGCCTCCAGATACGCAGTATTTT.